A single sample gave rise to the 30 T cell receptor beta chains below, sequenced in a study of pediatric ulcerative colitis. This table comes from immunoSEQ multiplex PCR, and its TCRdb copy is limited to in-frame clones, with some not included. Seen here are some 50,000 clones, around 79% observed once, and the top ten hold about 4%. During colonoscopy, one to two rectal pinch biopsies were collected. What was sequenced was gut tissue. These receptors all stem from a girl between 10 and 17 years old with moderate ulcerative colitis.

CDR3 sequence (DNA): TGTGCCAGCAGCTTCGGGAGTTTAGTAGAGACCCAGTACTTC. It encodes CASSFGSLVETQYF. This rearrangement joins TRBV11-1 to TRBJ2-5, with D possibly matching TRBD2 (6 bases). CDR3 length: 14 amino acids. V lost 3 bases, J lost 4 bases, and 12 bases lay in between. CDR1 and CDR2 (germline): SGHAT, FQDESV (reference sequence).

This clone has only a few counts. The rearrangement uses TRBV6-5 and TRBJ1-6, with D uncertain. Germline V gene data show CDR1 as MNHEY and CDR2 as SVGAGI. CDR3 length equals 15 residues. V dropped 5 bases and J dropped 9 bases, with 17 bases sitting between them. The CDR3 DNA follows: TGTGCCAGCAGTCTGCGGAGACCGGACGGTTCACCCCTCCACTTT. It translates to CASSLRRPDGSPLHF.

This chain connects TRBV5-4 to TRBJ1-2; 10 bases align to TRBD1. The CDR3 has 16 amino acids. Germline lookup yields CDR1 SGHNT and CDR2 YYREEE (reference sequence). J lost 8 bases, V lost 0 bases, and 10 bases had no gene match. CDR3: CASSLVTGGAVFGYTF. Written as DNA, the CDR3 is TGTGCCAGCAGCTTGGTGACAGGGGGCGCGGTCTTCGGCTACACCTTC.

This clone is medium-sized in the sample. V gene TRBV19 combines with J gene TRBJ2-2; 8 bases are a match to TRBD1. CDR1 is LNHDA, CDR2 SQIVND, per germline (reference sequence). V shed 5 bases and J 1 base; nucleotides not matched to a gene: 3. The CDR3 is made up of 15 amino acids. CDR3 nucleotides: TGTGCCAGTAGTTCAGGGACAGGGAACACCGGGGAGCTGTTTTTT. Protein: CASSSGTGNTGELFF.

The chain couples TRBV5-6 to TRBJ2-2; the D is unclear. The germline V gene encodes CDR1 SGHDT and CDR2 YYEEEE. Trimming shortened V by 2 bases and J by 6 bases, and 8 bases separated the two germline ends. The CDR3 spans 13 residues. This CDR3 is CASSFKDAGELFF. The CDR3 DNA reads TGTGCCAGCAGCTTTAAGGATGCCGGGGAGCTGTTTTTT.

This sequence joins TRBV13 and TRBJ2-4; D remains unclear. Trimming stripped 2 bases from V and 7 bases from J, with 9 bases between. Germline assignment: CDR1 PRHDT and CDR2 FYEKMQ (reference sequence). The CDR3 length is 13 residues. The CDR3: CASSLKGANIQYF. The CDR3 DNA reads TGTGCCAGCAGCTTAAAGGGCGCCAACATTCAGTACTTC.

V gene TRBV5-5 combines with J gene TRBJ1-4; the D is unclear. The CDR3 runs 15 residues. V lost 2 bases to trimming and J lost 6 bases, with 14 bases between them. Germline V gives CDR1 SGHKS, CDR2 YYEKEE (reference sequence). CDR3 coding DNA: TGTGCCAGCAGCTTTGTTCGGGTTCGGGATGAAAAACTGTTTTTT. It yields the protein CASSFVRVRDEKLFF.

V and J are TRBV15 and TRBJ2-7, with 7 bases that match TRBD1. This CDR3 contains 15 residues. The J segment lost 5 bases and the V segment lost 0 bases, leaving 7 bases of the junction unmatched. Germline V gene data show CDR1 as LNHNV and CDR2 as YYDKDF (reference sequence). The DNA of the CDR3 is TGTGCCACCAGCAGAGATCGAGGGGGCTTGGACGAGCAGTACTTC. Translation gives CATSRDRGGLDEQYF. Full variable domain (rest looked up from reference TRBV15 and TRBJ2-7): DAMVIQNPRYQVTQFGKPVTLSCSQTLNHNVMYWYQQKSSQAPKLLFHYYDKDFNNEADTPDNFQSRRPNTSFCFLDIRSPGLGDTAMYLCATSRDRGGLDEQYFGPGTRLTVT.

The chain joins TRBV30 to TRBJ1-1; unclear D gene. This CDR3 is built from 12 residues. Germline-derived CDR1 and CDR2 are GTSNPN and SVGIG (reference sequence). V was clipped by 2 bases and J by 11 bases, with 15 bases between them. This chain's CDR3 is CAWSSEGSPAFF. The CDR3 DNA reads TGTGCCTGGAGTTCAGAAGGGTCTCCGGCTTTCTTT. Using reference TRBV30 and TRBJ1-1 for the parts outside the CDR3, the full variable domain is SQTIHQWPATLVQPVGSPLSLECTVEGTSNPNLYWYRQAAGRGLQLLFYSVGIGQISSEVPQNLSASRPQDRQFILSSKKLLLSDSGFYLCAWSSEGSPAFFGQGTRLTVV.

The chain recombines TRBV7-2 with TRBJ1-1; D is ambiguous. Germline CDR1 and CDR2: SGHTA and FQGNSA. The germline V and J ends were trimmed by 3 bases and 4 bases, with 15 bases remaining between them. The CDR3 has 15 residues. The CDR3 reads CASSFAGLDITEAFF. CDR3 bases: TGTGCCAGCAGCTTTGCGGGATTGGATATCACTGAAGCTTTCTTT.

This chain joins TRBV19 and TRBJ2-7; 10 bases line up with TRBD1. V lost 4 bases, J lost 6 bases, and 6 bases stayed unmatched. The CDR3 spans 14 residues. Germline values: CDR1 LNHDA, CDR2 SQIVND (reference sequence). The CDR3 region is CASSRTGGAAEQYF. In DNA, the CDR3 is TGTGCCAGTAGTAGGACAGGGGGAGCTGCCGAGCAGTACTTC. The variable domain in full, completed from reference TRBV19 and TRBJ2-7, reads DGGITQSPKYLFRKEGQNVTLSCEQNLNHDAMYWYRQDPGQGLRLIYYSQIVNDFQKGDIAEGYSVSREKKESFPLTVTSAQKNPTAFYLCASSRTGGAAEQYFGPGTRLTVT.

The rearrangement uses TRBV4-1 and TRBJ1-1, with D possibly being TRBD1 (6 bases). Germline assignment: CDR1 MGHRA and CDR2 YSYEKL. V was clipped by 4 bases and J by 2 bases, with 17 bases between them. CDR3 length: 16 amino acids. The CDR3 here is CASSRGSGQRNTEAFF. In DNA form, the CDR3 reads TGCGCCAGCAGCCGAGGTTCGGGACAACGTAACACTGAAGCTTTCTTT.

The CDR3 loop reads CAIGSLLNYGYTF. The CDR3 region has the DNA TGTGCGATAGGCAGCCTCCTCAACTATGGCTACACCTTC. This chain connects TRBV7-9 to TRBJ1-2; D remains unclear. The germline V gene encodes CDR1 SEHNR and CDR2 FQNEAQ (reference sequence). The CDR3 contains 13 residues.

CDR3 nucleotide sequence: TGTGCCAGCAATAGGGAAGCCGGGGAGCTGTTTTTT. It encodes CASNREAGELFF. The chain carries TRBV6-1 and TRBJ2-2; D gene ambiguous. Trimming removed 7 bases at V and 6 bases at J, with 9 bases between. Germline CDR1 and CDR2: MNHNS and SASEGT. This CDR3 spans 12 amino acids.

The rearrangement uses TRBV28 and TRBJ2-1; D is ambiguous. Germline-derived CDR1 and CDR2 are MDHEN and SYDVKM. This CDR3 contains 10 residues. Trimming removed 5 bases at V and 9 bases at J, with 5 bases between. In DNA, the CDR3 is TGTGCCAGCAGTAGCAGTGAGCAGTTCTTC. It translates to CASSSSEQFF.

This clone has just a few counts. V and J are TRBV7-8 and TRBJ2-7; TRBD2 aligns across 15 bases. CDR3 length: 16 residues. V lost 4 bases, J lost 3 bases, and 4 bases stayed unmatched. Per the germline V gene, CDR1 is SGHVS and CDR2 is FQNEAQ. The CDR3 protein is CASSSGLAGGLYEQYF. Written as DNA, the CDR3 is TGTGCCAGCAGCTCGGGACTAGCGGGGGGCCTCTACGAGCAGTACTTC.

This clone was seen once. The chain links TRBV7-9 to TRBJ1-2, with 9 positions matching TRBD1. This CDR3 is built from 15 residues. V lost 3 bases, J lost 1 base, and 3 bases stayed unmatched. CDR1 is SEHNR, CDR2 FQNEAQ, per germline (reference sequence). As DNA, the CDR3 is TGTGCCAGCAGCTTGGCGACAGGGGGTAACTATGGCTACACCTTC. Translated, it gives CASSLATGGNYGYTF.

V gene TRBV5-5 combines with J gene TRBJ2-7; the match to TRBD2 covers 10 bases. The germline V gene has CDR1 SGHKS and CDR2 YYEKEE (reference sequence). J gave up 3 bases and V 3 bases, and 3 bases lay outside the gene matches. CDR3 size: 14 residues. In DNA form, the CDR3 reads TGTGCCAGCAGCTCGAGGACTAGCGGCTACGAGCAGTACTTC. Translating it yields CASSSRTSGYEQYF.

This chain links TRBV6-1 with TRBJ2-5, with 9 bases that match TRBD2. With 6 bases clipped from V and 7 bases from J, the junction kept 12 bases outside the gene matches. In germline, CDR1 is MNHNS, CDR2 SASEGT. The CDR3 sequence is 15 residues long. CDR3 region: CASSQLLAGGGTQYF. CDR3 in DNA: TGTGCCAGCAGCCAGTTACTAGCGGGTGGGGGGACCCAGTACTTC.

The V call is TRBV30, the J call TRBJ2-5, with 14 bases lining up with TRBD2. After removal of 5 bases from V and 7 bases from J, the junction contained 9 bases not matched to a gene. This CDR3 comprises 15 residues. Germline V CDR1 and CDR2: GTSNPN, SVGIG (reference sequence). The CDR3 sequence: CAWGLAGGSPGTQYF. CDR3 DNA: TGTGCCTGGGGACTAGCGGGAGGATCCCCGGGGACCCAGTACTTC.

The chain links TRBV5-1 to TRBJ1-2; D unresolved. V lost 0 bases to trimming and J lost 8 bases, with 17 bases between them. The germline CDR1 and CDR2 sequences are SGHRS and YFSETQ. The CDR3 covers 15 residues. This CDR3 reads CASSLEAWGSGGYTF. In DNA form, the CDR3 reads TGCGCCAGCAGCTTGGAGGCTTGGGGATCGGGAGGCTACACCTTC.

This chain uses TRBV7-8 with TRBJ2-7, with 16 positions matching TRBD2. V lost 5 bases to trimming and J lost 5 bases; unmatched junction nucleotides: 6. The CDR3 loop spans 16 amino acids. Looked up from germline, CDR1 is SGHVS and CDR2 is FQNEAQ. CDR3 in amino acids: CASSQGTSGRGHEQYF. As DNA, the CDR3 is TGTGCCAGCAGCCAGGGGACTAGCGGGAGGGGCCACGAGCAGTACTTC.

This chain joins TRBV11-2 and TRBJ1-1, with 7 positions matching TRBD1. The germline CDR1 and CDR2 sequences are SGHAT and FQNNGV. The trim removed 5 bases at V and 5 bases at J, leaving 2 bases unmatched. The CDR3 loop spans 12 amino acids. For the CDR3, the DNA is TGTGCCAGCAGCCAACAGGGGACTGAAGCTTTCTTT. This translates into CASSQQGTEAFF.

CDR3 residues: CASSLMPSTDTQYF. The CDR3 DNA follows: TGTGCCAGCAGCTTAATGCCCAGCACAGATACGCAGTATTTT. The chain recombines TRBV7-2 with TRBJ2-3; D not certain. From germline, CDR1 is SGHTA and CDR2 FQGNSA. The CDR3 runs to 14 residues. Between the trimmed V and J ends, which lost 2 bases and 0 bases, there was a span of 6 bases.

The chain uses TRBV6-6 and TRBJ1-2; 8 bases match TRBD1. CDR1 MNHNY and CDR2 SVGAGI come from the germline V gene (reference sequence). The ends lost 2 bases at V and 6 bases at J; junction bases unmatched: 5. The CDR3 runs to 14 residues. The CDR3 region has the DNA TGTGCCAGCAGTTACACACAGGGGGGAAATGGCTACACCTTC. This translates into CASSYTQGGNGYTF.

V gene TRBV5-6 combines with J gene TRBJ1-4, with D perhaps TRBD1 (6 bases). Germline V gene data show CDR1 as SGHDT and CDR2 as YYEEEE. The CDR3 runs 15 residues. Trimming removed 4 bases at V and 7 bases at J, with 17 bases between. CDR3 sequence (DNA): TGTGCCAGCAGCCTTCAGACTGGGGGCGGTGAAAAACTGTTTTTT. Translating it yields CASSLQTGGGEKLFF.

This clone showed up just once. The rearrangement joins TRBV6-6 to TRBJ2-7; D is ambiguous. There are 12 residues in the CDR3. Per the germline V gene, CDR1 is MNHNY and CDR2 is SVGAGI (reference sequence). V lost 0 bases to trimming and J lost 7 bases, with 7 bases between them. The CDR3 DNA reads TGTGCCAGCAGTTACTCAGCCGGGGAGCAGTACTTC. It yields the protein CASSYSAGEQYF.

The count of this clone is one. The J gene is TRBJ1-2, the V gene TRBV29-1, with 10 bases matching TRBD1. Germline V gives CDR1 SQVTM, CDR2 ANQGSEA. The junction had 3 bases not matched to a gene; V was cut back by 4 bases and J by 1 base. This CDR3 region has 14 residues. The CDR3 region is CSVVGTGVNYGYTF. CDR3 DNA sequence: TGCAGCGTTGTTGGGACAGGGGTTAACTATGGCTACACCTTC.

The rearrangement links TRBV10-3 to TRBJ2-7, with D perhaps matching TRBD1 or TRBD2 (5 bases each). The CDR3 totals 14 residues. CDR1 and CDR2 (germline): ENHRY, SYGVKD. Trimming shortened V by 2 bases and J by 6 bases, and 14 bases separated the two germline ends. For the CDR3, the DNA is TGTGCCATCAGTGAGGAGGCAGGGACCAGCGAGCAGTACTTC. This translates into CAISEEAGTSEQYF.

The chain's CDR3 is CASSPSLSSGNTIYF. CDR3 nucleotides: TGTGCCAGCAGTCCTAGTCTGAGCTCTGGAAACACCATATATTTT. The chain is built from TRBV6-5 and TRBJ1-3, with no clear D. CDR3 length: 15 residues. In germline, CDR1 is MNHEY, CDR2 SVGAGI. V lost 5 bases, J lost 0 bases, and 11 bases lay in between.